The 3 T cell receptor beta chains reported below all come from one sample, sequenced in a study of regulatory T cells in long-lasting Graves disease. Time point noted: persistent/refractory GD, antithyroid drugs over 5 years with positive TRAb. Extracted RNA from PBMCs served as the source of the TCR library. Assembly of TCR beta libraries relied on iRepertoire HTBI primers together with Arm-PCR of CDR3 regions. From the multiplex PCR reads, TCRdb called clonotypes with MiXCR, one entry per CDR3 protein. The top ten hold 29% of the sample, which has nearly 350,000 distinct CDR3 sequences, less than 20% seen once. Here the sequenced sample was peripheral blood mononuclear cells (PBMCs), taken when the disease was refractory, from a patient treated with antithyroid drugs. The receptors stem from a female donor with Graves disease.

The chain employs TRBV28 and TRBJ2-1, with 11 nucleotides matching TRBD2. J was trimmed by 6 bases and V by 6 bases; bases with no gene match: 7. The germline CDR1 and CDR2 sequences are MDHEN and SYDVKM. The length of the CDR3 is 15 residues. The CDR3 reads CASSIAGGGGNEQFF. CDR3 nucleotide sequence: TGTGCCAGCAGCATAGCGGGAGGGGGTGGCAATGAGCAGTTCTTC.

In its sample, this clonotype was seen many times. The CDR3 loop is CASSYSRGGRARYQPQHF. CDR3 DNA: TGTGCCAGCAGTTACTCGAGGGGCGGACGGGCTCGGTATCAGCCCCAGCATTTT. The chain links TRBV6-5 to TRBJ1-5; tentatively, D is TRBD1 (5 bases). V shed 0 bases and J shed 5 bases, with 20 bases lying between them. There are 18 residues in the CDR3. Looked up from germline, CDR1 is MNHEY and CDR2 is SVGAGI.

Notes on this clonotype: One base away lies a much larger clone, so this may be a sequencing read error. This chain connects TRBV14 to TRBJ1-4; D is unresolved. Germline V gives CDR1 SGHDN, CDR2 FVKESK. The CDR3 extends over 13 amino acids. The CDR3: CGSTASLGGKLFF. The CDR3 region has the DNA TGTGGCAGCACGGCCTCTTTAGGTGGAAAACTGTTTTTT.